This paragraph covers one TCR beta chain sequence. The antigen remains unidentified. This sample stems from a study of post-analysis software for immune sequencing data. The wider study: The disease courses covered relapsing-remitting, secondary progressive and progressive-relapsing multiple sclerosis. Regarding the study as a whole: With TRBV5-6, TRBV5-1 and TRBV20-1 included, about five TRBV segments were more frequent in patients than in controls. Same-batch samples co-clustered strongly by F measure.

Trimming stripped 1 base from V and 12 bases from J, with 13 bases between. This CDR3 region has 13 residues. CDR1 and CDR2 (germline): LGHDT, YNNKEL (reference sequence). Incorporated into the TCR beta cDNA libraries were unique molecular identifiers, which served to reduce PCR and sequencing biases. cDNA molecules numbering around 450,000 came from approximately 1 to 10 million T cells. MiXCR was run by TCRdb on the PCR reads, yielding one entry per CDR3 protein. The profile shows over 700,000 distinct CDR3 sequences, 25% to 30% of them singletons. The rearrangement joins TRBV3-1 to TRBJ2-1, with D unclear. Sequenced material: blood. This TCR derives from a girl aged 5 to 17 with multiple sclerosis. DNA for the CDR3: TGTGCCAGCAGCCAAGCGCAGCTTCTTGGGCAGTTCTTC. Protein: CASSQAQLLGQFF.